The clone carrying this T cell receptor beta chain has only one observation. Its cognate antigen is unknown. This sample was included in a study of shared clonotypes between healthy human individuals. Regarding the study as a whole: Sharing across a handful of donors was seen in 4.5% to 6.5% of naive CD4 clonotypes. Measured sharing among donors was expected to vary with sequencing depth.

Some clones are missing from TCRdb's copy, which holds only in-frame ones; the method was immunoSEQ multiplex PCR. The sample includes a few million clones, 85% to 95% of them seen just once. V dropped 1 base and J dropped 9 bases, with 9 bases sitting between them. Germline lookup yields CDR1 MDHEN and CDR2 SYDVKM. There are 12 residues in the CDR3. This TCR was sampled from a man younger than 35 in good health. Some clones in this sample may be carry-over from other donors' samples. J is TRBJ1-1 and V is TRBV28, with D unclear. Sequences were obtained from naive CD4+ T cells from PBMCs. As to subset: CD45RA+ positively selected. The CDR3 region is CASSLFPEKAFF. The DNA of the CDR3 is TGTGCCAGCAGTTTATTTCCGGAGAAAGCTTTCTTT.